This T cell receptor beta chain was retrieved from a study of OX40 agonist ivuxolimab in advanced cancers. Study details: Dose-escalation subjects each had hepatocellular carcinoma, melanoma, renal cell or head and neck cancer.

Libraries were prepared by immunoSEQ multiplex PCR; TCRdb keeps only in-frame clonotypes and omits some of them. This sample has about 130,000 clones, with around 90% found just once. This clone appeared a single time. Blood sampling took place at baseline, cycle 4 day 1, and cycle 7 day 1. This material consisted of CD4+ or CD8+ T cells sorted from blood, taken in a trial of the OX40 agonist ivuxolimab. This receptor was identified in an adult with an advanced solid tumor such as melanoma, head and neck, liver or kidney cancer.

CDR3 region: CASSQAPGAGNTDTQYF. CDR3 coding DNA: TGTGCCAGCAGCCAAGCCCCGGGAGCGGGGAACACAGATACGCAGTATTTT. The V and J genes are TRBV7-2 and TRBJ2-3; 7 nucleotides agree with TRBD2. The CDR3 has 17 residues. Per germline, CDR1 SGHTA and CDR2 FQGNSA. The junction had 13 bases not matched to a gene; V was cut back by 5 bases and J by 2 bases. The full variable domain, rest sourced from reference TRBV7-2 and TRBJ2-3, is GAGVSQSPSNKVTEKGKDVELRCDPISGHTALYWYRQSLGQGLEFLIYFQGNSAPDKSGLPSDRFSAERTGGSVSTLTIQRTQQEDSAVYLCASSQAPGAGNTDTQYFGPGTRLTVL.